This T cell receptor (beta chain) appears in the sequencing data of a study of blood T cell repertoires in COVID-19. Study as a whole: COVID-19 samples collected from the United States, Italy and Spain covered acute and convalescent phases. The analysed material was cDNA or gDNA that came from T cells, B-cell-depleted T cells, or PBMCs.

Per the study methods: Counts of nucleated cells, estimated from reference gene primer amplification, were obtained. Assay used: immunoSEQ multiplex PCR; TCRdb lists only in-frame clones, some missing. The V and J calls and clone size were taken over from that table, and D and trimming were inferred from the DNA. The repertoire has tens of thousands of clones, approximately 80% of them found once; the top ten carry around 4.1%. CDR1 is SGHRS and CDR2 is YFSETQ in the germline V gene. Trimming removed 4 bases from V and 0 bases from J, with 14 bases in between. This CDR3 comprises 15 residues. The specimen sequenced was peripheral blood. The source of this sequence is a woman in her sixties or seventies with acute or convalescent COVID-19. This chain links TRBV5-1 with TRBJ2-7; the D gene is possibly TRBD1 (6 bases). The CDR3 coding sequence is TGCGCCAGCAGCGATGAGACAGGCTTCTCCTACGAGCAGTACTTC. It codes for CASSDETGFSYEQYF.